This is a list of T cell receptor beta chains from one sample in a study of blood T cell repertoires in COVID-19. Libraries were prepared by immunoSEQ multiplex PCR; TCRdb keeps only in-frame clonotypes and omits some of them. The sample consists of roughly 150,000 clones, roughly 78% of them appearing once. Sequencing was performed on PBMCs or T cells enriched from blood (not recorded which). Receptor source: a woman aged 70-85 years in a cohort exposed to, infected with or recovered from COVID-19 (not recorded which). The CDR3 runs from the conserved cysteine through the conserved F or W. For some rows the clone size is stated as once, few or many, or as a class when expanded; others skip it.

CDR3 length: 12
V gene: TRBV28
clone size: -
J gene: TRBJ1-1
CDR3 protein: CASTLRDRRAFF

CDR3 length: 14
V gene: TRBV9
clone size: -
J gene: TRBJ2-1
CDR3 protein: CASTSGSSGSSLFF

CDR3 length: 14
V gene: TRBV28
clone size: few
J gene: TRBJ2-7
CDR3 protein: CASSSSTGVYEQYF

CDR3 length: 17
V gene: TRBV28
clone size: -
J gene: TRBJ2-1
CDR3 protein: CASSSPGTSGRPSGQFF

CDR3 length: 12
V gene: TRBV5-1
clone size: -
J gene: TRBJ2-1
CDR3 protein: CASRTSNNEQFF

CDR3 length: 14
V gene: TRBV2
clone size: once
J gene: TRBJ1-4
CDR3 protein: CASSGQATNEKLFF

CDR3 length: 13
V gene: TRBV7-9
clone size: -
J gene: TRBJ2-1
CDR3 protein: CASSLGEGGEQFF

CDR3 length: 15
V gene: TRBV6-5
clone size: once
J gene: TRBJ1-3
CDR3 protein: CASSRDRSTGNTIYF

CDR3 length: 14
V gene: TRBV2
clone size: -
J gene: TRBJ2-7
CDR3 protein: CASSVGDRGIRQYF

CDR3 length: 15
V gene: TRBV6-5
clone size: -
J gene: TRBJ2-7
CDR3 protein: CASSPSLARHDEQYF

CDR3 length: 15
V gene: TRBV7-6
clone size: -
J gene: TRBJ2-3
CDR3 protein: CASRRPGQGSDTQYF

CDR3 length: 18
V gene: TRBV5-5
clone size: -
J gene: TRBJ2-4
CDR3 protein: CASSPGTVLLTAKNIQYF

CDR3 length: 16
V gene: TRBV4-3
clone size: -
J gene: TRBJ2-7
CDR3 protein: CASSIFWGGDPYEQYF

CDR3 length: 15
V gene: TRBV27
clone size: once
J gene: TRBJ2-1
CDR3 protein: CASSPAGTGVGEQFF

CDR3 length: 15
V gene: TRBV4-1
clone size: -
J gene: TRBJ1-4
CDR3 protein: CASSHNTATNEKLFF

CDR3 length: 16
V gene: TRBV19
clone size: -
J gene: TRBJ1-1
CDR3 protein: CASSIAGTGRVTEAFF

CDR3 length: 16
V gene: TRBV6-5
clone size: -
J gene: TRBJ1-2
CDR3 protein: CASSYSSVLTGEGYTF

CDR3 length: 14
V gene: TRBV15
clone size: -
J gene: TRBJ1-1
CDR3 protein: CATSRDIEATEAFF

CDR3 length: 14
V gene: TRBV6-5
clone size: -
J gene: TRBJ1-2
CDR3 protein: CASSYSMGRFGYTF

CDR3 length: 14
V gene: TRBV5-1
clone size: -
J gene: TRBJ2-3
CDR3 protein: CASSLSSLALTQYF

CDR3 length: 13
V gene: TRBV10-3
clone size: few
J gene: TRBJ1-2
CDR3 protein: CAISAGVEDGYTF

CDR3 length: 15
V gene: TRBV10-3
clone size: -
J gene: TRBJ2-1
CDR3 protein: CAISMTSGNYNEQFF

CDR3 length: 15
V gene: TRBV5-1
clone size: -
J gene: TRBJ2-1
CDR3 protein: CASSLGLAENNEQFF

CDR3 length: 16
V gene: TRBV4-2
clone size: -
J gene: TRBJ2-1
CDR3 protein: CASSQGSGVSYNEQFF

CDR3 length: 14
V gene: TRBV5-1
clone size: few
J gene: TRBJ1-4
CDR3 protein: CASSLAGSDEKLFF

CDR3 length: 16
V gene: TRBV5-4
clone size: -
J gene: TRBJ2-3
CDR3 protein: CASSQTSGSRTDTQYF

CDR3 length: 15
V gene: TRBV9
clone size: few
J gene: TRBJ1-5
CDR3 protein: CASSVGQGGNQPQHF

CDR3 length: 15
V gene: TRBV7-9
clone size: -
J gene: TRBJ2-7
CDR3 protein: CASSPSTGFGYEQYF

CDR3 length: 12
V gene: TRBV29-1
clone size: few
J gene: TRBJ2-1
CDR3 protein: CSVDRGVNEQFF

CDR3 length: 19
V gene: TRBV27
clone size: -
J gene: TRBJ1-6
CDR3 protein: CASSLSRQGPSSYNSPLHF

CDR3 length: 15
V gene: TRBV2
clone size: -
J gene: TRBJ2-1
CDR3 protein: CASSLGLAGSNEQFF

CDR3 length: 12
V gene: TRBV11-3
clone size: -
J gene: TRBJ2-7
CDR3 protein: CASSSSSYEQYF

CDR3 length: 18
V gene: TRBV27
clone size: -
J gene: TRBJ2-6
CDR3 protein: CASSPNWREGPGANVLTF

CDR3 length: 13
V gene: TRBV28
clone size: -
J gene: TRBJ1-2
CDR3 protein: CATQTWSSGSYTF

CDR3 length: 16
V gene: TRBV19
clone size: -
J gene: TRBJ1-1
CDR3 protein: CASSLPAGLVNTEAFF

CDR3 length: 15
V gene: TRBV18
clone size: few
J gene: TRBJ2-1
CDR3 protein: CASSPGAGGRSEQFF

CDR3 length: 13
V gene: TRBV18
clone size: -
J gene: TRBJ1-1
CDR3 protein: CASSQGFLSEAFF

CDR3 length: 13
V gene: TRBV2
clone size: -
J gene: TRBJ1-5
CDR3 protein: CASTGTGHQPQHF

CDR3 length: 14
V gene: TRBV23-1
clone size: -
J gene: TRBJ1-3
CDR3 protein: CASSQRTGGNTIYF

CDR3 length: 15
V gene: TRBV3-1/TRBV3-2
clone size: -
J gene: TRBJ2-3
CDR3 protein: CASSQTSVRTDTQYF

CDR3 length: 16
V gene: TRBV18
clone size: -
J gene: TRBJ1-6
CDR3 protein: CASSPQLTGVGSPLHF

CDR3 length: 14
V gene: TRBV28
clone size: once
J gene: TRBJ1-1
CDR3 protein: CASSSSGQLTEAFF

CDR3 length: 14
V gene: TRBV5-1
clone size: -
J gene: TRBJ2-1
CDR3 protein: CASSRSPGGDEQFF

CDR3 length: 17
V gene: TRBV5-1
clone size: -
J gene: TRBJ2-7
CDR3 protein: CASSLGGLAGGPGEQYF

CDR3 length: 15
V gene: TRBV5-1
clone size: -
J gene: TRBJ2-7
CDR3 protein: CASSLVGTVGYEQYF

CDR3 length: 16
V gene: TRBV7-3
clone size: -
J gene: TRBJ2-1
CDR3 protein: CASSLRTGRTYNEQFF

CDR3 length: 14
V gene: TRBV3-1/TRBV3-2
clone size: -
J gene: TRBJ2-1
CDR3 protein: CASSQDHGFNEQFF

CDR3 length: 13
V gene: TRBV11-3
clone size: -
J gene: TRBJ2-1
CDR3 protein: CASSLDRYNEQFF